Following are 14 T cell receptor beta chains from one sample sequenced in a study of T-cell reconstitution after alpha-beta-depleted transplantation in children. For TCRbeta, the library was prepared with unique molecular identifiers. TCRdb re-derived calls from the PCR reads in MiXCR, one entry per CDR3 protein. The table lists approximately 520,000 distinct CDR3 sequences, about an eighth of them singletons. This specimen consisted of PBMCs, mostly from graft donor cells, obtained 180 days after TCRalphabeta/CD19-depleted stem cell transplant. The receptors derive from a female patient between 2 and 15 years old who had a stem cell transplant for aplastic anemia, so the T cells may come from the graft donor.

This clonotype has more than one count but fewer than ten. The V call is TRBV28, the J call TRBJ2-7; 7 nucleotides match TRBD2. This CDR3 spans 15 amino acids. The germline V gene encodes CDR1 MDHEN and CDR2 SYDVKM. V lost 3 bases and J lost 3; bases outside the gene matches: 8. CDR3 in DNA: TGTGCCAGCAGTTTTAACGGGAGGAGGGTCTACGAGCAGTACTTC. Translated, it gives CASSFNGRRVYEQYF.

The chain links TRBV30 to TRBJ2-7; D remains unclear. This CDR3 comprises 15 residues. V lost 3 bases and J 0 bases, leaving 15 bases between the germline ends. The germline CDR1 and CDR2 sequences are GTSNPN and SVGIG (reference sequence). The DNA of the CDR3 is TGTGCCTGGAGCCTGATGGGGTATAGCTCCTACGAGCAGTACTTC. The encoded protein is CAWSLMGYSSYEQYF.

A single count supports this clonotype. In DNA form, the CDR3 reads TGTGCCAGCAGTTTCCCAGCGCAAAGCTCCTACAATGAGCAGTTCTTC. It specifies CASSFPAQSSYNEQFF. The V and J genes are TRBV28 and TRBJ2-1; D uncertain. V lost 3 bases and J lost 0, with 12 bases in between. The CDR3 totals 16 residues. Germline CDR1 MDHEN, CDR2 SYDVKM. The variable domain in full, with the rest retrieved from reference TRBV28 and TRBJ2-1, is DVKVTQSSRYLVKRTGEKVFLECVQDMDHENMFWYRQDPGLGLRLIYFSYDVKMKEKGDIPEGYSVSREKKERFSLILESASTNQTSMYLCASSFPAQSSYNEQFFGPGTRLTVL.

In this sample, this clonotype turned up once. Here the CDR3 omits its conserved ending phenylalanine or tryptophan, so a read error is the likely source. The rearrangement joins TRBV12-3 or TRBV12-4 to TRBJ1-2; unclear D gene. CDR3 length: 14 residues. Deletions cut 2 bases from V and 4 bases from J, with 11 bases between. CDR3 in amino acids: CASSLRRASYGYTL. The CDR3 DNA reads as TGTGCCAGCAGTTTACGGCGGGCATCCTATGGCTACACCTTG.

There are many counts of this clonotype. The J gene is TRBJ1-5, the V gene TRBV28; 7 bases align to TRBD1. With 8 bases clipped from V and 0 bases from J, the junction kept 7 bases outside the gene matches. Germline lookup yields CDR1 MDHEN and CDR2 SYDVKM. This CDR3 spans 15 amino acids. CDR3 region: CASGDSNLSNQPQHF. The CDR3 region has the DNA TGTGCCAGCGGGGACAGTAACCTTAGCAATCAGCCCCAGCATTTT.

This clonotype was seen only a few times. The V gene is TRBV28, the J gene TRBJ2-7, with TRBD1 identical over 10 bases. Germline-derived CDR1 and CDR2 are MDHEN and SYDVKM. The CDR3 consists of 16 residues. V lost 3 bases, J lost 2 bases, and 7 bases stayed unmatched. The CDR3 sequence: CASSFLPGQGPYEQYF. In DNA, the CDR3 is TGTGCCAGCAGTTTCCTACCGGGACAGGGGCCCTACGAGCAGTACTTC.

Many counts were recorded for this clonotype. The CDR3 loop reads CASSLTSGSYEQFF. The CDR3 DNA reads as TGTGCCAGCAGTCTGACTAGCGGGAGTTATGAGCAGTTCTTC. This chain uses TRBV12-3 or TRBV12-4 with TRBJ2-1; 12 bases map to TRBD2. V dropped 5 bases and J dropped 8; count of bases not matched to a gene: 4. The length of the CDR3 is 14 residues.

V usage is TRBV7-9 and J usage is TRBJ1-5, with 7 bases fitting TRBD1. The CDR3 has 13 residues. V lost 3 bases to trimming and J lost 8 bases; unmatched junction nucleotides: 4. Germline CDR1 is SEHNR and CDR2 is FQNEAQ (reference sequence). CDR3 nucleotides: TGTGCCAGCAGCTTGACAGGGAGGAAGCCCCAGCATTTT. Residues: CASSLTGRKPQHF. Combining the CDR3 with reference TRBV7-9 and TRBJ1-5 gives the whole variable domain DTGVSQNPRHKITKRGQNVTFRCDPISEHNRLYWYRQTLGQGPEFLTYFQNEAQLEKSRLLSDRFSAERPKGSFSTLEIQRTEQGDSAMYLCASSLTGRKPQHFGDGTRLSIL.

This clonotype was observed many times. The genes are TRBV5-1 and TRBJ2-3; D is undetermined. CDR3 length: 14 residues. Germline V gene sequence: CDR1 SGHRS, CDR2 YFSETQ. V was shortened by 4 bases and J by 2 bases, with 11 bases between the two germline ends. The CDR3 DNA reads as TGCGCCAGCAGCGTGACTCTTGACACAGATACGCAGTATTTT. It specifies CASSVTLDTDTQYF.

This clonotype appeared many times. The chain links TRBV5-1 to TRBJ2-1; D might be TRBD1 (5 bases). V shed 4 bases and J shed 4 bases, with 27 bases lying between them. Germline CDR1 reads SGHRS; CDR2 reads YFSETQ. The CDR3 extends over 19 amino acids. The CDR3 spells CASSQRFKGGTGPYNEQFF. The DNA for the CDR3 is TGCGCCAGCAGCCAACGATTCAAAGGTGGAACAGGCCCTTACAATGAGCAGTTCTTC.

The chain carries TRBV7-8 and TRBJ2-1, with D perhaps matching TRBD1 or TRBD2 (5 bases each). The CDR3 sequence is 16 residues long. Trimming stripped 5 bases from V and 6 bases from J, with 20 bases between. Germline CDR1 is SGHVS and CDR2 is FQNEAQ. Here the CDR3 reads CASSPIYGAPRNEQFF. The CDR3 DNA is TGTGCCAGCAGCCCGATATACGGGGCACCTCGCAATGAGCAGTTCTTC.

V is TRBV15 and J is TRBJ2-7; either TRBD1 or TRBD2 may supply D (5 bases each). The CDR3 consists of 14 residues. The germline gives CDR1 LNHNV, CDR2 YYDKDF (reference sequence). With 7 bases removed from V and 0 bases from J, the gap between germline ends came to 13 bases. The CDR3 is CATTPGRSSYEQYF. The CDR3 DNA sequence: TGTGCCACCACCCCGGGACGGAGCTCCTACGAGCAGTACTTC.

This clonotype has more than one count but fewer than ten. The chain is built from TRBV12-3 or TRBV12-4 and TRBJ2-4, with unresolved D. V was trimmed by 10 bases and J by 0 bases, leaving 16 bases between them. The CDR3 extends over 15 amino acids. The CDR3 DNA reads TGTGCCACTACCATCGGGCGTCTAGCCAAAAACATTCAGTACTTC. Protein: CATTIGRLAKNIQYF.

Points on this clonotype: An end of the junction differs from the germline gene, which may be a read error. V and J are TRBV5-1 and TRBJ2-3; D is unclear. Per germline, CDR1 SGHRS and CDR2 YFSETQ. This CDR3 region has 13 residues. CDR3 DNA sequence: TGCGCCAGCAGCTTGGCCCCCACAGATAGGCAGTATTTT. This sequence encodes CASSLAPTDRQYF.